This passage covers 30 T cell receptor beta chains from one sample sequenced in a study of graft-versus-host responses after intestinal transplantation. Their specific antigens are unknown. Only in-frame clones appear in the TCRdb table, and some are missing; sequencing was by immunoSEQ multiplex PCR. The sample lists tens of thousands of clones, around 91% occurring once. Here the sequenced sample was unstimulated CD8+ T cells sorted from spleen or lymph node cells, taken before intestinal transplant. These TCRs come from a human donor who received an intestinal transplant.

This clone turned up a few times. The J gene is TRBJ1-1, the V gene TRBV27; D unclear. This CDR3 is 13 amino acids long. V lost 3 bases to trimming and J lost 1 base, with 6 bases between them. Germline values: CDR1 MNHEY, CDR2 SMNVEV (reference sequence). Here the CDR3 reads CASSFGWNTEAFF. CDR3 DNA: TGTGCCAGCAGTTTCGGGTGGAACACTGAAGCTTTCTTT.

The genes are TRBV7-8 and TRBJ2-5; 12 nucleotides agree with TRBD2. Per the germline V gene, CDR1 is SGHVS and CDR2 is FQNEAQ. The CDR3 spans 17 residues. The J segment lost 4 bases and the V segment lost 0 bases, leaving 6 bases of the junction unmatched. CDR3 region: CASSLAGTSGWGETQYF. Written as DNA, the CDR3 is TGTGCCAGCAGCTTAGCCGGGACTAGCGGGTGGGGAGAGACCCAGTACTTC.

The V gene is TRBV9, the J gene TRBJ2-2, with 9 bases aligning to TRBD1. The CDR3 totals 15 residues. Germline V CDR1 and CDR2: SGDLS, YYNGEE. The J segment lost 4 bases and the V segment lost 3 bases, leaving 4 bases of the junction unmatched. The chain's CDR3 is CASSAPGQGTGELFF. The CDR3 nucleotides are TGTGCCAGCAGCGCCCCGGGACAGGGCACCGGGGAGCTGTTTTTT.

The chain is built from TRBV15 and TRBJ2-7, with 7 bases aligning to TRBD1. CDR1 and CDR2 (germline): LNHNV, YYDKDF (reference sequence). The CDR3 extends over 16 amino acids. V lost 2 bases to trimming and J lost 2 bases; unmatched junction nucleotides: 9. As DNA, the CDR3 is TGTGCCACCAGCAGAAGTGCCGGGACAGAAGCCTACGAGCAGTACTTC. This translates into CATSRSAGTEAYEQYF.

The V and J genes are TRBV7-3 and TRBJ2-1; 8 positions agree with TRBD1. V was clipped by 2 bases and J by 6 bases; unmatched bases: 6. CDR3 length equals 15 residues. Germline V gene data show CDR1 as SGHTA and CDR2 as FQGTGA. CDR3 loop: CASSLAGTGINEQFF. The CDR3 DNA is TGTGCCAGCAGCTTAGCCGGGACAGGTATCAATGAGCAGTTCTTC. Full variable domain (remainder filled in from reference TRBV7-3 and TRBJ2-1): GAGVSQTPSNKVTEKGKYVELRCDPISGHTALYWYRQSLGQGPEFLIYFQGTGAADDSGLPNDRFFAVRPEGSVSTLKIQRTERGDSAVYLCASSLAGTGINEQFFGPGTRLTVL.

CDR3 region: CASSYSLGGELFF. The CDR3 region has the DNA TGTGCCAGCAGCTATAGCCTTGGCGGGGAGCTGTTTTTT. The V and J genes are TRBV11-3 and TRBJ2-2; D gene ambiguous. CDR1 SGHNT and CDR2 YENEEA come from the germline V gene. Trimming shortened V by 4 bases and J by 7 bases, and 10 bases separated the two germline ends. This CDR3 is built from 13 residues.

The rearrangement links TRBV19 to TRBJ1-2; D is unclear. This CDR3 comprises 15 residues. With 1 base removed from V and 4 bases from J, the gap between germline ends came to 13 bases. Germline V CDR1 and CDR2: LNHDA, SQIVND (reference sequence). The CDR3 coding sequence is TGTGCCAGTAGTATAGGGGGAGCCCCCCTCTATGGCTACACCTTC. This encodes CASSIGGAPLYGYTF.

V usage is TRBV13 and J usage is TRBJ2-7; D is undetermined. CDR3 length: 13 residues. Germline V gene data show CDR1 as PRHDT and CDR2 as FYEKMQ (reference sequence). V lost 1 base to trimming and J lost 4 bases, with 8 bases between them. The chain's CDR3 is CASSLAGTYEQYF. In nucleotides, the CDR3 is TGTGCCAGCAGCTTAGCGGGTACTTACGAGCAGTACTTC.

The CDR3 DNA follows: TGTGCCAGCAGCTCCGGGACATATTTGGTTGCTTTCTTT. This gives the protein CASSSGTYLVAFF. The chain joins TRBV7-9 to TRBJ1-1; maybe TRBD1 (6 bases). Germline CDR1 SEHNR, CDR2 FQNEAQ (reference sequence). The CDR3 sequence is 13 residues long. The V end lost 4 bases, the J end lost 11 bases, and 17 bases lay between the germline ends.

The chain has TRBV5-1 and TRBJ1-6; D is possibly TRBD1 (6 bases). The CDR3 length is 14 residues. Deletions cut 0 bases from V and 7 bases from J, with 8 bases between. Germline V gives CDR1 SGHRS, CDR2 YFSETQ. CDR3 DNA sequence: TGCGCCAGCAGCTTGGCAGGGGAGAATTCACCCCTCCACTTT. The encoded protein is CASSLAGENSPLHF.

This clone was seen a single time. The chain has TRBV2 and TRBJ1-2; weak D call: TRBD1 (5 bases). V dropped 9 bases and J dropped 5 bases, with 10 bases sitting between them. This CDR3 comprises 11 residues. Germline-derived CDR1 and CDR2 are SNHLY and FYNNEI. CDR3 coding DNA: TGTGCCAGGGGGGGGGAGTATGGCTACACCTTC. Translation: CARGGEYGYTF. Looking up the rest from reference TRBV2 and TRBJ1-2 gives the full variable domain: EPEVTQTPSHQVTQMGQEVILRCVPISNHLYFYWYRQILGQKVEFLVSFYNNEISEKSEIFDDQFSVERPDGSNFTLKIRSTKLEDSAMYFCARGGEYGYTFGSGTRLTVV.

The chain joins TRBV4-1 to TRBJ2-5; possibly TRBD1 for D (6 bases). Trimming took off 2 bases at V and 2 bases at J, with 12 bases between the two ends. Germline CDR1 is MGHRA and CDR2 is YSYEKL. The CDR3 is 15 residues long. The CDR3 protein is CASSQPTGLQETQYF. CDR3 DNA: TGCGCCAGCAGCCAACCGACAGGTCTTCAAGAGACCCAGTACTTC.

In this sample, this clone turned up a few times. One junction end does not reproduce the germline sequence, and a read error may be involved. CDR3 in DNA: TGTGCTAGTGCCGCCGGGACAGGGACTGAATTC. Its translation is CASAAGTGTEF. The chain is built from TRBV12-5 and TRBJ2-4, with TRBD1 matching over 9 bases. The germline CDR1 and CDR2 sequences are LGHNT and FRNRAP. The CDR3 runs to 11 residues.

This CDR3 is CASNYRLAGGSPIAGELFF. As DNA, the CDR3 is TGTGCCAGCAACTATAGGCTAGCGGGGGGCTCCCCTATAGCCGGGGAGCTGTTTTTT. The chain is built from TRBV2 and TRBJ2-2; TRBD2 matches 11 bases. The junction had 19 bases not matched to a gene; V was cut back by 7 bases and J by 6 bases. The CDR3 spans 19 residues. The germline gives CDR1 SNHLY, CDR2 FYNNEI.

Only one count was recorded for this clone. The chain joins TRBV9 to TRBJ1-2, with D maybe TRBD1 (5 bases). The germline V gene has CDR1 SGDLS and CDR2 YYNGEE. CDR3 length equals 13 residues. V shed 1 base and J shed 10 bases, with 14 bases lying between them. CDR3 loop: CASSVSPGTYYTF. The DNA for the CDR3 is TGTGCCAGCAGCGTATCACCAGGGACTTACTACACCTTC. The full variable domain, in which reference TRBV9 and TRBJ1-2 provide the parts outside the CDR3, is DSGVTQTPKHLITATGQRVTLRCSPRSGDLSVYWYQQSLDQGLQFLIQYYNGEERAKGNILERFSAQQFPDLHSELNLSSLELGDSALYFCASSVSPGTYYTFGSGTRLTVV.

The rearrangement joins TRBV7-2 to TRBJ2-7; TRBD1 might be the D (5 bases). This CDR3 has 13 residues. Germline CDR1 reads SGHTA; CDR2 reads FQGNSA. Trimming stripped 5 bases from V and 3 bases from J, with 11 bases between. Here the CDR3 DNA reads TGTGCCAGCAGCGGTACCAGGGACTACGAGCAGTACTTC. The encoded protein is CASSGTRDYEQYF.

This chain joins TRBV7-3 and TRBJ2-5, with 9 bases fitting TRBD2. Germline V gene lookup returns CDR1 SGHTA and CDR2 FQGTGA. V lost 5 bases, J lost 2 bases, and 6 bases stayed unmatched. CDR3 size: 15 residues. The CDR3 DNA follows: TGTGCCAGCAGCCCCGGGACTAGCCGTCAAGAGACCCAGTACTTC. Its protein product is CASSPGTSRQETQYF.

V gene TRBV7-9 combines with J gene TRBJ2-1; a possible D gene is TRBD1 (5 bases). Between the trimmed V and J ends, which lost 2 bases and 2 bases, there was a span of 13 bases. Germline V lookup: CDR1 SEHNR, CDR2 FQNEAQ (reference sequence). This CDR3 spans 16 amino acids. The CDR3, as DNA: TGTGCCAGCAGCTTACTGGGCAGGGTGACCTACAATGAGCAGTTCTTC. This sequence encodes CASSLLGRVTYNEQFF.

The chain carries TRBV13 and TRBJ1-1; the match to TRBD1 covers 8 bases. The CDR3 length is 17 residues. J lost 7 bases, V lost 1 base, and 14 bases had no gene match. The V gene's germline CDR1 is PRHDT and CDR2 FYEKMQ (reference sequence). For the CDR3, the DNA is TGTGCCAGCAGCTTAGAAGGACAGGGAGCAGGACGGGTTGAAGCTTTCTTT. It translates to CASSLEGQGAGRVEAFF.

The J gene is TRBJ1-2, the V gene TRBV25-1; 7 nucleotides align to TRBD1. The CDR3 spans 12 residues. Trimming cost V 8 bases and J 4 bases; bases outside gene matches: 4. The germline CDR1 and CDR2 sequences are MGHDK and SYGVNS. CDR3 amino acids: CASGTALYGYTF. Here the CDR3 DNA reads TGTGCCAGCGGGACAGCCCTCTATGGCTACACCTTC.

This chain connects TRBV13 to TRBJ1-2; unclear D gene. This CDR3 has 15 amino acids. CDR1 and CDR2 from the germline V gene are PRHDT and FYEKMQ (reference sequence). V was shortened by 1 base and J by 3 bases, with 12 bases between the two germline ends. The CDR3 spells CASSLAPVSYYGYTF. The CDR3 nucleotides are TGTGCCAGCAGCTTAGCCCCGGTGAGCTACTATGGCTACACCTTC.

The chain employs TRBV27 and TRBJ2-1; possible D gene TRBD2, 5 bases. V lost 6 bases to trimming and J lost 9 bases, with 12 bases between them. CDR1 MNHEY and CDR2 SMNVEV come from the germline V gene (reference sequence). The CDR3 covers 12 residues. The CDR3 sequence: CASSPRGFEQFF. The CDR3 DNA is TGTGCCAGCAGCCCACGGGGTTTTGAGCAGTTCTTC.

CDR3 in amino acids: CASSLGGPGGETQYF. The CDR3 DNA follows: TGTGCCAGCAGCCTGGGTGGGCCGGGAGGAGAGACCCAGTACTTC. The chain is built from TRBV7-8 and TRBJ2-5, with 7 bases lining up with TRBD2. The CDR3 totals 15 residues. After removal of 5 bases from V and 4 bases from J, the junction contained 10 bases not matched to a gene. Germline lookup yields CDR1 SGHVS and CDR2 FQNEAQ.

The CDR3 here is CASSLGRWTSSGANVLTF. The CDR3 region has the DNA TGTGCCAGCAGCTTAGGGAGGTGGACCAGCTCTGGGGCCAACGTCCTGACTTTC. The genes are TRBV7-8 and TRBJ2-6; D might be TRBD2 (5 bases). V was cut by 1 base and J by 0 bases, with 13 bases left in between. The CDR3 runs 18 residues. The germline V gene has CDR1 SGHVS and CDR2 FQNEAQ.

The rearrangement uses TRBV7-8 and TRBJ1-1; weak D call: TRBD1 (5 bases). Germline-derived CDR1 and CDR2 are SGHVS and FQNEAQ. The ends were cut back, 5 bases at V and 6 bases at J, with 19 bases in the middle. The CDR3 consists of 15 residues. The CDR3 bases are TGTGCCAGCAGCCCCCCTGGGCAGGGAGGGTCTGAAGCTTTCTTT. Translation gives CASSPPGQGGSEAFF. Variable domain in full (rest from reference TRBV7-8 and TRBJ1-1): GAGVSQSPRYKVAKRGQDVALRCDPISGHVSLFWYQQALGQGPEFLTYFQNEAQLDKSGLPSDRFFAERPEGSVSTLKIQRTQQEDSAVYLCASSPPGQGGSEAFFGQGTRLTVV.

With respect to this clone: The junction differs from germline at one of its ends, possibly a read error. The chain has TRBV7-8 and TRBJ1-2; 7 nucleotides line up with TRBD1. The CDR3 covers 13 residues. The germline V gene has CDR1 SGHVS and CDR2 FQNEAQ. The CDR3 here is CASTLGQGVGYTF. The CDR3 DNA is TGTGCCAGCACCTTAGGGCAGGGGGTGGGCTACACCTTC. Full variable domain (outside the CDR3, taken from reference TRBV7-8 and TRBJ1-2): GAGVSQSPRYKVAKRGQDVALRCDPISGHVSLFWYQQALGQGPEFLTYFQNEAQLDKSGLPSDRFFAERPEGSVSTLKIQRTQQEDSAVYLCASTLGQGVGYTFGSGTRLTVV.

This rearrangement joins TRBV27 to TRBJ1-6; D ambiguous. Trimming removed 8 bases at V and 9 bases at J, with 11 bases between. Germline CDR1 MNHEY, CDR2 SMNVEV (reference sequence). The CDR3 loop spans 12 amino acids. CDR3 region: CASGPRGSPLHF. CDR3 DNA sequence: TGTGCCAGCGGCCCCAGAGGTTCACCCCTCCACTTT.

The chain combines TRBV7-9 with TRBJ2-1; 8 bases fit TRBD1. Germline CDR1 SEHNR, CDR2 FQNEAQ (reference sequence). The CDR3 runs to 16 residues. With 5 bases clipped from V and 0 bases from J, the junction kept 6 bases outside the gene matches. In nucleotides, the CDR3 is TGTGCCAGCAGCGCGGGACAGGCATACTCCTACAATGAGCAGTTCTTC. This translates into CASSAGQAYSYNEQFF.

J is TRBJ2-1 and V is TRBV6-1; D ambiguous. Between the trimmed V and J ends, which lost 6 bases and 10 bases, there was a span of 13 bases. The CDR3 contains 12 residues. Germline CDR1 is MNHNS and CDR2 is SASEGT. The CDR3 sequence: CASSPTTWEQFF. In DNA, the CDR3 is TGTGCCAGCAGCCCTACGACATGGGAGCAGTTCTTC.

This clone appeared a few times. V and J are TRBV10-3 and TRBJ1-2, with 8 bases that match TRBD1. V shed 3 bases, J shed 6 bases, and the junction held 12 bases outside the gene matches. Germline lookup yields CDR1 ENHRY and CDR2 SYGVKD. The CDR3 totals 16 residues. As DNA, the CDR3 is TGTGCCATCAGTGATGCCCCTCTACAGGGGGGGAATGGCTACACCTTC. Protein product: CAISDAPLQGGNGYTF.